This TCR beta chain was recovered during a study of shared clonotypes between healthy human individuals. Looking at the study overall: Donors, aged 18 to 49, were a couple of women and three men. Three plates were used per donor for CD4 naive, three for CD4 memory, two for CD8 naive and one for CD8 memory. Study-wide results and limits: Larger estimated richness was generally recorded for naive subsets relative to memory subsets.

Here immunoSEQ multiplex PCR was the method, and the copy in TCRdb shows in-frame clones only, minus some. The data contain about 2 million clones, 90% to 95% of them singletons. This clone was seen just once. Its specificity is not known. Trimming removed 8 bases from V and 2 bases from J, with 10 bases in between. The CDR3 runs to 13 residues. Germline CDR1 ENHRY, CDR2 SYGVKD. The chain recombines TRBV10-3 with TRBJ1-5; TRBD1 might be the D (6 bases). The TCR sequence derives from a man between 18 and 35 years old in good health. The sample consisted of naive CD4+ T cells sorted from blood. Subset specified: CD45RA+ positively selected. The CDR3 DNA is TGTGCCATCGCGCCAGGGGGCAATCAGCCCCAGCATTTT. Translation gives CAIAPGGNQPQHF.